These T cell receptor beta chains were read from a single sample in a study of T cell changes during pregnancy in multiple sclerosis. Assay used: immunoSEQ multiplex PCR; TCRdb lists only in-frame clones, some missing. The repertoire holds about 73,000 clones, with 85% to 95% as singletons. Sequences were derived from peripheral blood, sampled in the third trimester of pregnancy. All receptors come from a female donor in good health, enrolled as a control in a pregnancy study. Each CDR3 is given with its conserved first and last residue. Each record gives: clone size, V gene, D gene, J gene, CDR3 protein, CDR3 DNA. D genes are given only for firm matches. Size values are once, few and many counts, or a class for expanded clones, and some rows have none.

clone_size: -
v_call: TRBV2
d_call: -
j_call: TRBJ1-1
cdr3_aa: CASSDRSRNTEAFF
cdr3_nt: TGTGCCAGCAGTGATCGGAGTAGGAACACTGAAGCTTTCTTT

clone_size: -
v_call: TRBV18
d_call: -
j_call: TRBJ1-5
cdr3_aa: CASSPSSVSNQPQHF
cdr3_nt: TGTGCCAGCTCACCAAGTTCAGTAAGCAATCAGCCCCAGCATTTT

clone_size: -
v_call: TRBV6-6
d_call: -
j_call: TRBJ1-1
cdr3_aa: CASSYLETEAFF
cdr3_nt: TGTGCCAGCAGTTACCTAGAAACTGAAGCTTTCTTT

clone_size: -
v_call: TRBV7-8
d_call: -
j_call: TRBJ2-5
cdr3_aa: CASSFAGRGRETQYF
cdr3_nt: TGTGCCAGCAGCTTCGCAGGGCGGGGGCGGGAGACCCAGTACTTC

clone_size: -
v_call: TRBV7-2
d_call: TRBD2
j_call: TRBJ2-7
cdr3_aa: CASSYLSGTSGWNYEQYF
cdr3_nt: TGTGCCAGCAGCTACCTTTCCGGGACTAGCGGGTGGAACTACGAGCAGTACTTC

clone_size: -
v_call: TRBV28
d_call: -
j_call: TRBJ1-5
cdr3_aa: CASTLLQGNSNQPQHF
cdr3_nt: TGTGCCAGCACCCTTCTCCAGGGAAATAGCAATCAGCCCCAGCATTTT

clone_size: -
v_call: TRBV27
d_call: -
j_call: TRBJ1-4
cdr3_aa: CASSSSGGPGWTNEKLFF
cdr3_nt: TGTGCCAGCTCATCCTCGGGGGGACCTGGGTGGACTAATGAAAAACTGTTTTTT

clone_size: -
v_call: TRBV15
d_call: -
j_call: TRBJ1-1
cdr3_aa: CATSTPGSSEAFF
cdr3_nt: TGTGCCACCAGCACCCCAGGGTCTTCTGAAGCTTTCTTT

clone_size: -
v_call: TRBV27
d_call: TRBD1
j_call: TRBJ1-4
cdr3_aa: CASRLTGGFANEKLFF
cdr3_nt: TGTGCCAGCAGACTGACAGGGGGCTTTGCTAATGAAAAACTGTTTTTT

clone_size: -
v_call: TRBV7-9
d_call: TRBD1
j_call: TRBJ1-6
cdr3_aa: CASSLLLGQGFSPLHF
cdr3_nt: TGTGCCAGCAGCTTACTTTTGGGACAGGGCTTTTCACCCCTCCACTTT

clone_size: -
v_call: TRBV11-2
d_call: -
j_call: TRBJ2-3
cdr3_aa: CASLFGEGTDTQYF
cdr3_nt: TGTGCCAGCTTGTTCGGGGAGGGCACAGATACGCAGTATTTT

clone_size: -
v_call: TRBV7-9
d_call: -
j_call: TRBJ1-3
cdr3_aa: CASSLMATGNTIYF
cdr3_nt: TGTGCCAGCAGCTTAATGGCAACTGGAAACACCATATATTTT

clone_size: -
v_call: TRBV5-4
d_call: TRBD2
j_call: TRBJ2-5
cdr3_aa: CASSLYLAGQETQYF
cdr3_nt: TGTGCCAGCAGCTTGTATCTAGCGGGGCAAGAGACCCAGTACTTC

clone_size: -
v_call: TRBV9
d_call: TRBD1
j_call: TRBJ1-2
cdr3_aa: CASSERTGDKDYGYTF
cdr3_nt: TGTGCCAGCAGCGAGCGGACAGGGGATAAGGACTATGGCTACACCTTC

clone_size: -
v_call: TRBV6-5
d_call: TRBD1
j_call: TRBJ1-6
cdr3_aa: CASSYSGTVNSPLHF
cdr3_nt: TGTGCCAGCAGTTACTCCGGGACAGTAAACTCACCCCTCCACTTT

clone_size: -
v_call: TRBV6-5
d_call: -
j_call: TRBJ2-5
cdr3_aa: CASSYWTGMETQYF
cdr3_nt: TGTGCCAGCAGTTACTGGACGGGGATGGAGACCCAGTACTTC

clone_size: -
v_call: TRBV9
d_call: -
j_call: TRBJ1-2
cdr3_aa: CASRDTQGLTPDYGYTF
cdr3_nt: TGTGCCAGCAGAGATACTCAGGGGCTGACGCCGGACTATGGCTACACCTTC

clone_size: -
v_call: TRBV10-3
d_call: TRBD2
j_call: TRBJ2-7
cdr3_aa: CAISEGASGNVYEQYF
cdr3_nt: TGTGCCATCAGTGAAGGGGCTAGCGGAAATGTCTACGAGCAGTACTTC

clone_size: -
v_call: TRBV10-2
d_call: -
j_call: TRBJ1-5
cdr3_aa: CASSAWQNQPQHF
cdr3_nt: TGCGCCAGCAGTGCGTGGCAGAATCAGCCCCAGCATTTT

clone_size: -
v_call: TRBV5-1
d_call: TRBD1
j_call: TRBJ2-5
cdr3_aa: CASSLTGEETQYF
cdr3_nt: TGCGCCAGCAGCTTGACAGGGGAAGAGACCCAGTACTTC

clone_size: -
v_call: TRBV7-8
d_call: TRBD1
j_call: TRBJ1-5
cdr3_aa: CASSLGQGSQPQHF
cdr3_nt: TGTGCCAGCAGCTTGGGACAGGGAAGTCAGCCCCAGCATTTT

clone_size: once
v_call: TRBV28
d_call: -
j_call: TRBJ1-2
cdr3_aa: CASSSPGGAVNYGYTF
cdr3_nt: TGTGCCAGCAGTTCCCCCGGCGGGGCTGTAAACTATGGCTACACCTTC

clone_size: -
v_call: TRBV9
d_call: TRBD2
j_call: TRBJ2-1
cdr3_aa: CASSALGAGGPRNEQFF
cdr3_nt: TGTGCCAGCAGCGCTTTGGGAGCGGGGGGGCCTAGGAATGAGCAGTTCTTC

clone_size: -
v_call: TRBV27
d_call: -
j_call: TRBJ1-2
cdr3_aa: CASSRTQGVEGYTF
cdr3_nt: TGTGCCAGCAGCCGAACCCAGGGTGTTGAAGGCTACACCTTC

clone_size: -
v_call: TRBV6-5
d_call: TRBD1
j_call: TRBJ2-1
cdr3_aa: CASSWDRGNEQFF
cdr3_nt: TGTGCCAGCAGTTGGGACAGGGGGAATGAGCAGTTCTTC

clone_size: -
v_call: TRBV27
d_call: -
j_call: TRBJ2-1
cdr3_aa: CASSFTYGEQFF
cdr3_nt: TGTGCCAGCAGTTTTACGTACGGTGAGCAGTTCTTC

clone_size: -
v_call: TRBV28
d_call: -
j_call: TRBJ1-2
cdr3_aa: CASSLIGRPNYGYTF
cdr3_nt: TGTGCCAGCAGTTTAATAGGCAGGCCTAACTATGGCTACACCTTC

clone_size: -
v_call: TRBV7-9
d_call: -
j_call: TRBJ1-1
cdr3_aa: CASSSFGGDTEAFF
cdr3_nt: TGTGCCAGCAGCAGTTTCGGGGGAGATACTGAAGCTTTCTTT

clone_size: -
v_call: TRBV28
d_call: -
j_call: TRBJ2-6
cdr3_aa: CATRVSGANVLTF
cdr3_nt: TGTGCCACCCGCGTATCTGGGGCCAACGTCCTGACTTTC

clone_size: -
v_call: TRBV10-2
d_call: -
j_call: TRBJ1-5
cdr3_aa: CASSAPKGTRGDQPQHF
cdr3_nt: TGCGCCAGCAGTGCGCCCAAAGGGACACGGGGGGATCAGCCCCAGCATTTT

clone_size: once
v_call: TRBV7-9
d_call: TRBD1
j_call: TRBJ1-6
cdr3_aa: CASSLVPFSGTAGGSPLHF
cdr3_nt: TGTGCCAGCAGCTTAGTCCCTTTCTCTGGGACAGCCGGGGGTTCACCCCTCCACTTT

clone_size: -
v_call: TRBV4-3
d_call: -
j_call: TRBJ1-4
cdr3_aa: CASSHTGEKLFF
cdr3_nt: TGCGCCAGCAGCCACACAGGGGAAAAACTGTTTTTT

clone_size: -
v_call: TRBV6-1
d_call: TRBD1
j_call: TRBJ2-3
cdr3_aa: CASRRTGVGTDTQYF
cdr3_nt: TGTGCCAGCAGACGGACAGGGGTGGGCACAGATACGCAGTATTTT

clone_size: once
v_call: TRBV6-5
d_call: TRBD1
j_call: TRBJ2-7
cdr3_aa: CASSSGGASYEQYF
cdr3_nt: TGTGCCAGCAGCTCAGGGGGCGCGTCCTACGAGCAGTACTTC

clone_size: -
v_call: TRBV28
d_call: -
j_call: TRBJ1-2
cdr3_aa: CAPGGTLYGYTF
cdr3_nt: TGTGCCCCCGGGGGAACCCTATATGGCTACACCTTC

clone_size: -
v_call: TRBV28
d_call: -
j_call: TRBJ1-2
cdr3_aa: CASTSWGSEGLHGYTF
cdr3_nt: TGTGCCAGCACCAGTTGGGGATCGGAGGGGCTACATGGCTACACCTTC

clone_size: -
v_call: TRBV6-5
d_call: -
j_call: TRBJ1-2
cdr3_aa: CASSTLGGSRYGYTF
cdr3_nt: TGTGCCAGCAGTACCCTTGGGGGGTCTAGATATGGCTACACCTTC

clone_size: -
v_call: TRBV9
d_call: -
j_call: TRBJ1-2
cdr3_aa: CASSVVSYGYTF
cdr3_nt: TGTGCCAGCAGCGTAGTCAGCTATGGCTACACCTTC

clone_size: -
v_call: TRBV7-2
d_call: -
j_call: TRBJ2-3
cdr3_aa: CASSLSVGAGDTQYF
cdr3_nt: TGTGCCAGCAGCTTAAGTGTCGGAGCGGGCGATACGCAGTATTTT

clone_size: -
v_call: TRBV7-8
d_call: TRBD1
j_call: TRBJ1-5
cdr3_aa: CASGLQGPLVKGNQPQHF
cdr3_nt: TGTGCCAGCGGATTACAGGGGCCCTTAGTTAAGGGCAATCAGCCCCAGCATTTT

clone_size: -
v_call: TRBV5-1
d_call: TRBD2
j_call: TRBJ2-3
cdr3_aa: CASSLGLAGSTDTQYF
cdr3_nt: TGCGCCAGCAGCTTGGGTCTAGCGGGGAGCACAGATACGCAGTATTTT

clone_size: -
v_call: TRBV29-1
d_call: -
j_call: TRBJ2-3
cdr3_aa: CSVGDDTQYF
cdr3_nt: TGCAGCGTCGGAGACGATACGCAGTATTTT

clone_size: -
v_call: TRBV5-1
d_call: TRBD2
j_call: TRBJ2-4
cdr3_aa: CASNLLSLAGRSKNIQYF
cdr3_nt: TGCGCCAGCAACCTCCTAAGCCTAGCGGGAAGGTCCAAAAACATTCAGTACTTC

clone_size: -
v_call: TRBV6-5
d_call: -
j_call: TRBJ1-5
cdr3_aa: CASSYSSGSNQPQHF
cdr3_nt: TGTGCCAGCAGTTACTCGTCAGGTAGCAATCAGCCCCAGCATTTT

clone_size: -
v_call: TRBV11-2
d_call: TRBD2
j_call: TRBJ2-7
cdr3_aa: CASSLSTSGRASSYEQYF
cdr3_nt: TGTGCCAGCAGCTTATCGACTAGCGGGAGGGCTAGCTCCTACGAGCAGTACTTC

clone_size: -
v_call: TRBV6-4
d_call: TRBD2
j_call: TRBJ2-1
cdr3_aa: CASSPLAGTYNEQFF
cdr3_nt: TGTGCCAGCAGTCCCCTAGCGGGTACCTACAATGAGCAGTTCTTC

clone_size: once
v_call: TRBV15
d_call: TRBD1
j_call: TRBJ1-5
cdr3_aa: CATRGTGGASNQPQHF
cdr3_nt: TGTGCCACCAGGGGGACAGGGGGCGCTTCCAATCAGCCCCAGCATTTT

clone_size: -
v_call: TRBV7-9
d_call: TRBD2
j_call: TRBJ2-5
cdr3_aa: CASSTRGGVQETQYF
cdr3_nt: TGTGCCAGCAGCACCCGCGGGGGGGTACAAGAGACCCAGTACTTC

clone_size: -
v_call: TRBV10-3
d_call: TRBD2
j_call: TRBJ2-7
cdr3_aa: CAINGAGEAYEQYF
cdr3_nt: TGTGCCATCAACGGGGCGGGAGAAGCCTACGAGCAGTACTTC

clone_size: -
v_call: TRBV28
d_call: -
j_call: TRBJ1-2
cdr3_aa: CASSRQTGLNYGYTF
cdr3_nt: TGTGCCAGCAGTCGTCAGACGGGATTAAACTATGGCTACACCTTC

clone_size: few
v_call: TRBV7-3
d_call: -
j_call: TRBJ2-2
cdr3_aa: CASSLAGSGELFF
cdr3_nt: TGTGCCAGCAGCTTAGCAGGGTCCGGGGAGCTGTTTTTT